The clone carrying this TCR beta chain showed up just a few times. This specimen belongs to a study of T-cell memory formation after mild COVID-19. Per germline, CDR1 MNHEY and CDR2 SVGAGI. This CDR3 has 15 residues. V gave up 6 bases and J gave up 2 bases, with 14 bases separating them. TCRdb processed the 5' RACE reads anew with MiXCR; each CDR3 protein has one entry. The repertoire holds 200,000 to 300,000 distinct CDR3 sequences, with roughly 14% as singletons. The receptor was isolated from an adult woman who had mild COVID-19 (a few samples of this study predate the infection). Cell type and time point are not known. Sequenced material: PBMCs or a T cell subset sorted from them (not recorded which). V is TRBV6-5 and J is TRBJ1-3; D is uncertain. CDR3 in DNA: TGTGCCAGCAGGCAATTTCAATCGGCTGGAAACACCATATATTTT. Its translation is CASRQFQSAGNTIYF.